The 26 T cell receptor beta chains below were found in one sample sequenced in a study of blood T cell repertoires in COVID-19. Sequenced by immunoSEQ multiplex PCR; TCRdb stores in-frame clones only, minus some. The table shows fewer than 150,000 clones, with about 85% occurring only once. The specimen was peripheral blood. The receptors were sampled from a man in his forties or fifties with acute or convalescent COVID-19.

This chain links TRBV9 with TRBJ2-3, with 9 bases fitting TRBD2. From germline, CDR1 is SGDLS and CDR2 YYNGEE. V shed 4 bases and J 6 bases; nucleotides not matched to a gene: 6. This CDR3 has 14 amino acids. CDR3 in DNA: TGTGCCAGCAGCCCTAGCGGGGTAGTCGATACGCAGTATTTT. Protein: CASSPSGVVDTQYF. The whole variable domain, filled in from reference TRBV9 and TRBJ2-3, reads DSGVTQTPKHLITATGQRVTLRCSPRSGDLSVYWYQQSLDQGLQFLIQYYNGEERAKGNILERFSAQQFPDLHSELNLSSLELGDSALYFCASSPSGVVDTQYFGPGTRLTVL.

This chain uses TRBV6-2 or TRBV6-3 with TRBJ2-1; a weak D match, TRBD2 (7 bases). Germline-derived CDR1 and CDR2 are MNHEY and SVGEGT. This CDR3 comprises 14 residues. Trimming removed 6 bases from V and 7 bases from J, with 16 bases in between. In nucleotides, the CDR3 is TGTGCCAGCAGCAATAGGGGGGGCAGAAATGAGCAGTTCTTC. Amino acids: CASSNRGGRNEQFF.

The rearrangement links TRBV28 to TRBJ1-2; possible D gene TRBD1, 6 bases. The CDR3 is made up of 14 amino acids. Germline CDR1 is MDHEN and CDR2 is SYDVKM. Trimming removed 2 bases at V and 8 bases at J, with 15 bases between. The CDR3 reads CASSLGGAPRGYTF. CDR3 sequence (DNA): TGTGCCAGCAGTTTAGGGGGGGCGCCTCGGGGCTACACCTTC.

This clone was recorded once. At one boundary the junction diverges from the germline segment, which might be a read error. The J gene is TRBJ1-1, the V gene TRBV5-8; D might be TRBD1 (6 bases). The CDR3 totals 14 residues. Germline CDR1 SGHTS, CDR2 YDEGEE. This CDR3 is CASSLTYGQTLEIF. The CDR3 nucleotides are TGTGCCAGCAGCTTGACCTACGGACAGACCTTAGAGATCTTT.

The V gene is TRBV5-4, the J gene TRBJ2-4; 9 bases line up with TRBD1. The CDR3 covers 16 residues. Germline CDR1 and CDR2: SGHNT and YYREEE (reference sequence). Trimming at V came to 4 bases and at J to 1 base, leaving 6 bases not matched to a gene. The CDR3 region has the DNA TGTGCCAGCAGCGACACAGGGGGCTTGGCCAAAAACATTCAGTACTTC. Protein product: CASSDTGGLAKNIQYF.

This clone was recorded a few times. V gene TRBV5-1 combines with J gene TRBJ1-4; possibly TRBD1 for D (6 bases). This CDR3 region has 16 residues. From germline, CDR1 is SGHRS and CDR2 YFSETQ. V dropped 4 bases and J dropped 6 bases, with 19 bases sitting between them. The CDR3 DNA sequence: TGCGCCAGCAGCACGGGGGGCGGCAGGATTGATGAAAAACTGTTTTTT. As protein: CASSTGGGRIDEKLFF.

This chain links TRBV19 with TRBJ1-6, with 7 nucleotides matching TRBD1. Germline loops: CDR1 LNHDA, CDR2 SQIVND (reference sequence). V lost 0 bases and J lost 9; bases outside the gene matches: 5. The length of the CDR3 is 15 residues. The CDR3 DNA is TGTGCCAGTAGTATAGATGAAGGGGGCACTTCACCCCTCCACTTT. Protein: CASSIDEGGTSPLHF. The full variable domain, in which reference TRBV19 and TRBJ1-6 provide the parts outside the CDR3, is DGGITQSPKYLFRKEGQNVTLSCEQNLNHDAMYWYRQDPGQGLRLIYYSQIVNDFQKGDIAEGYSVSREKKESFPLTVTSAQKNPTAFYLCASSIDEGGTSPLHFGNGTRLTVT.

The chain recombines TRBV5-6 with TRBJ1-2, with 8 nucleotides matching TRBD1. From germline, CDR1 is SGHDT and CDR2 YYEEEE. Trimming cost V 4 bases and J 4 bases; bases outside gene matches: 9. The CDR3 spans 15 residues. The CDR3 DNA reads TGTGCCAGCAGCCCGCCCGGGACAGGCGGCTATGGCTACACCTTC. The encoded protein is CASSPPGTGGYGYTF.

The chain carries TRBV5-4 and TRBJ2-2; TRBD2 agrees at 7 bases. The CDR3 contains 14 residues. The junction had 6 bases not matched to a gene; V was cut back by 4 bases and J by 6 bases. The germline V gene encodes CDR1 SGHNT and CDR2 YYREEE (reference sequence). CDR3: CASSKIGLAGELFF. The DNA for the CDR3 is TGTGCCAGCAGCAAGATCGGACTAGCCGGGGAGCTGTTTTTT.

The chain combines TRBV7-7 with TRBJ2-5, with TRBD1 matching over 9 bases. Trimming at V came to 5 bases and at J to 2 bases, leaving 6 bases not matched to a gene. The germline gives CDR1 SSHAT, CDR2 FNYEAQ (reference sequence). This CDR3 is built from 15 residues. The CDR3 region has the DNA TGTGCCAGCAGCGTAGGGACAGGGAAACAAGAGACCCAGTACTTC. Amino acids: CASSVGTGKQETQYF.

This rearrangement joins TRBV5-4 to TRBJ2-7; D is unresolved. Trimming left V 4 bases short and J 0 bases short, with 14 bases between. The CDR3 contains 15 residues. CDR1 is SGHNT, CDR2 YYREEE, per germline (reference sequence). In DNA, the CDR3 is TGTGCCAGCAGCGTGGACCCAACGAGCTCCTACGAGCAGTACGTC. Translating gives CASSVDPTSSYEQYV.

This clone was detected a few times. The CDR3 protein is CASSEQGKGQPQHF. CDR3 bases: TGTGCCAGCAGTGAACAGGGAAAAGGCCAGCCCCAGCATTTT. The V and J genes are TRBV2 and TRBJ1-5, with a tentative D call TRBD1 (5 bases). Deletions cut 2 bases from V and 7 bases from J, with 12 bases between. CDR3 length: 14 amino acids. Looked up from germline, CDR1 is SNHLY and CDR2 is FYNNEI.

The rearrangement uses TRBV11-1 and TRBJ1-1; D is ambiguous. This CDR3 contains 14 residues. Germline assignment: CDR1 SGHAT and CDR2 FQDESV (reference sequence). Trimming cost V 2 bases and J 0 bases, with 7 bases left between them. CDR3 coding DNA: TGTGCCAGCAGCTTAAACTCCCTGAACACTGAAGCTTTCTTT. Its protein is CASSLNSLNTEAFF.

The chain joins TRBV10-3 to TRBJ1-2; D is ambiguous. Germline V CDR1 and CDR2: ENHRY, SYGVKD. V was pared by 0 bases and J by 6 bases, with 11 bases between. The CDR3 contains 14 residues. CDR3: CAISESEGSDGYTF. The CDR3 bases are TGTGCCATCAGTGAGTCGGAGGGATCTGATGGCTACACCTTC.

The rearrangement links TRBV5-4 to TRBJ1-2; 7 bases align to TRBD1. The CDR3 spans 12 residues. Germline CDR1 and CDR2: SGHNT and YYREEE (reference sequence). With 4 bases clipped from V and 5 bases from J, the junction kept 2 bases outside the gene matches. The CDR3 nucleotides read TGTGCCAGCAGCACAGGGGAATATGGCTACACCTTC. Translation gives CASSTGEYGYTF.

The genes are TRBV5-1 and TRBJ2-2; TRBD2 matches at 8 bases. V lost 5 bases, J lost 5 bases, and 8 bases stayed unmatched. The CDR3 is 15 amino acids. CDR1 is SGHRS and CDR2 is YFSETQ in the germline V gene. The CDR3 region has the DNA TGCGCCAGCAGTCCCTTAGCGGGGAATACCGGGGAGCTGTTTTTT. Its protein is CASSPLAGNTGELFF.

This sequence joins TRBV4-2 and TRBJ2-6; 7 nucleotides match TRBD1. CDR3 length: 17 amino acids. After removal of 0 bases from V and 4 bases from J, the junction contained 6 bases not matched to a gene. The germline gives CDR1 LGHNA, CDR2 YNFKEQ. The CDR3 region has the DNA TGTGCCAGCAGCCAAGATAGCCCAGGGGGAGGGGCCAACGTCCTGACTTTC. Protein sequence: CASSQDSPGGGANVLTF.

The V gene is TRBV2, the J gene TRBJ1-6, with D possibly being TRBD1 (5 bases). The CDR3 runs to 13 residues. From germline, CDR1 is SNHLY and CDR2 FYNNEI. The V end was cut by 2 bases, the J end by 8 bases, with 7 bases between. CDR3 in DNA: TGTGCCAGCAGTGAATTAGGGGATTCACCCCTCCACTTT. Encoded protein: CASSELGDSPLHF.

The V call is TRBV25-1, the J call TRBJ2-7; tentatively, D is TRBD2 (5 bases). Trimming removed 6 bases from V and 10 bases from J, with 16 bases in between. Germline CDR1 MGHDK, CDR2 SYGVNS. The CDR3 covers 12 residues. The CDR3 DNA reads TGTGCCAGCAGCCCCATGGGAGAGTTTCAGTACTTC. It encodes CASSPMGEFQYF.

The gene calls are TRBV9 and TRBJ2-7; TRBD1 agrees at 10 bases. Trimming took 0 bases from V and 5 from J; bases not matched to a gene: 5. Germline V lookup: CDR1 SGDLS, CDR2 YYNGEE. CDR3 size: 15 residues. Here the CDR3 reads CASSVAGQGRHEQYF. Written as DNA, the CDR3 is TGTGCCAGCAGCGTAGCGGGACAGGGGAGGCACGAGCAGTACTTC. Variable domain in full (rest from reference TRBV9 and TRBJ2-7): DSGVTQTPKHLITATGQRVTLRCSPRSGDLSVYWYQQSLDQGLQFLIQYYNGEERAKGNILERFSAQQFPDLHSELNLSSLELGDSALYFCASSVAGQGRHEQYFGPGTRLTVT.

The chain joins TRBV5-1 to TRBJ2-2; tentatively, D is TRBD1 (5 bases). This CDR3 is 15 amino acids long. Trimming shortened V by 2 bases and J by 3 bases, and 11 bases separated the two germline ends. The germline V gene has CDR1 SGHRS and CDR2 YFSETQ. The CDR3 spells CASSLGQGDTGELFF. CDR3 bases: TGCGCCAGCAGCTTAGGGCAGGGTGACACCGGGGAGCTGTTTTTT.

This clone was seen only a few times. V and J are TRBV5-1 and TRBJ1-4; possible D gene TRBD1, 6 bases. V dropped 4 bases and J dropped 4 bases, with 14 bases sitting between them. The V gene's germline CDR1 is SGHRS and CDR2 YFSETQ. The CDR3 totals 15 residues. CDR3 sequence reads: CASSQRGQINEKLFF. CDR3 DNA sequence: TGCGCCAGCAGCCAAAGGGGACAAATTAATGAAAAACTGTTTTTT.

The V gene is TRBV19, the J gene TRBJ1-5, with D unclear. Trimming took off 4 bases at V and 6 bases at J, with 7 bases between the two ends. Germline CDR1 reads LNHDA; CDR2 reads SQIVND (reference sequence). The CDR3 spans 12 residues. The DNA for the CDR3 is TGTGCCAGTAGTAAGAGTGGTCAGCCCCAGCATTTT. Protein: CASSKSGQPQHF.

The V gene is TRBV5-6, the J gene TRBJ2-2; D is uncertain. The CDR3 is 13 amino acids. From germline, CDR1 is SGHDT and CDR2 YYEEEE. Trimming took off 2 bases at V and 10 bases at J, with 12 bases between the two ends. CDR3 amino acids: CASSLVSLEELFF. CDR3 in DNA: TGTGCCAGCAGCTTAGTTTCGTTAGAGGAGCTGTTTTTT.

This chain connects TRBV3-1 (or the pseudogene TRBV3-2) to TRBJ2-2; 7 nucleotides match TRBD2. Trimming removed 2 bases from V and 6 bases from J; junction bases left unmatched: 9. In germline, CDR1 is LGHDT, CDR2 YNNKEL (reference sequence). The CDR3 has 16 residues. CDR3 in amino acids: CASSQYGGGNPGELFF. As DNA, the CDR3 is TGTGCCAGCAGCCAATATGGGGGGGGAAACCCCGGGGAGCTGTTTTTT.

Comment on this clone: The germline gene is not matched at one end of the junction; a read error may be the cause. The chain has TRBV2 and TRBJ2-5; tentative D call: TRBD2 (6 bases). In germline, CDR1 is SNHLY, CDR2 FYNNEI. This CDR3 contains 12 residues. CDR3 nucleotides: TGTGCCAGCAGGGGACTGCAAGAAACCCAGTACTTC. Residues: CASRGLQETQYF.